These 19 T cell receptor beta chains share one sample of origin, sequenced in a study of Ad26.COV2.S vaccination and SARS-CoV-2 variants. Method: immunoSEQ multiplex PCR; TCRdb's copy keeps in-frame clones and lacks some. The sample yields around 400,000 clones, about 93% seen once. The treatment was: some 20 received Ad26.COV2.S at low or high dose, single or two shots; several received placebo; per-sample allocation not given. Sampling happened 63 days after the first vaccine or placebo injection. Here the sequenced sample was peripheral blood, taken in a trial of Ad26.COV2.S vaccine versus placebo. All receptors come from a person between 18 and 65 years old who received the Ad26.COV2.S COVID-19 vaccine or a placebo.

V usage is TRBV7-9 and J usage is TRBJ2-1; D may be TRBD1 or TRBD2 (5 bases each). The CDR3 has 13 residues. Trimming pared 5 bases from V and 6 bases from J, leaving 11 bases between. Germline lookup yields CDR1 SEHNR and CDR2 FQNEAQ (reference sequence). The CDR3 protein is CASSIGTSNEQFF. The CDR3 nucleotides read TGTGCCAGCAGCATCGGGACCTCCAATGAGCAGTTCTTC.

The CDR3 bases are TGCAGCGTTGAAGATCGCAGACAGCCCTACGAGCAGTACTTC. Amino acids: CSVEDRRQPYEQYF. The V and J genes are TRBV29-1 and TRBJ2-7, with D maybe TRBD1 (5 bases). CDR3 length equals 14 residues. V gave up 0 bases and J gave up 2 bases, with 11 bases separating them. From germline, CDR1 is SQVTM and CDR2 ANQGSEA.

The V and J genes are TRBV18 and TRBJ1-1; the D gene is possibly TRBD1 (5 bases). The CDR3 sequence is 13 residues long. V dropped 6 bases and J dropped 5 bases, with 13 bases sitting between them. Germline values: CDR1 KGHSH, CDR2 LQKENI. The CDR3 is CASSYPGGTEAFF. The CDR3 DNA is TGTGCCAGCTCCTACCCGGGGGGAACTGAAGCTTTCTTT.

The chain carries TRBV19 and TRBJ2-1; the D gene is possibly TRBD1 (5 bases). The V gene's germline CDR1 is LNHDA and CDR2 SQIVND (reference sequence). CDR3 size: 13 residues. V lost 5 bases, J lost 9 bases, and 14 bases lay in between. CDR3 coding DNA: TGTGCCAGTAGTCGGGTAGCTAGGGGTGAGCAGTTCTTC. Amino acid sequence: CASSRVARGEQFF.

The V gene is TRBV2, the J gene TRBJ2-5; 7 nucleotides line up with TRBD1. V shed 8 bases and J 2 bases; nucleotides not matched to a gene: 5. Germline CDR1 is SNHLY and CDR2 is FYNNEI. The CDR3 sequence is 13 residues long. The CDR3 DNA reads TGTGCCAGCTCGGGACAGACGCAAGAGACCCAGTACTTC. This codes for CASSGQTQETQYF.

The J gene is TRBJ1-3, the V gene TRBV9, with 9 bases that match TRBD1. The trim removed 0 bases at V and 4 bases at J, leaving 2 bases unmatched. There are 15 residues in the CDR3. Germline CDR1 and CDR2: SGDLS and YYNGEE. Written as DNA, the CDR3 is TGTGCCAGCAGCGTAGCAGGACAGGGGGGAAACACCATATATTTT. It yields the protein CASSVAGQGGNTIYF.

At least ten counts were recorded for this clone. The rearrangement links TRBV4-2 to TRBJ2-6; D assignment may be TRBD1 or TRBD2 (5 bases each). This CDR3 contains 16 residues. Germline values: CDR1 LGHNA, CDR2 YNFKEQ. Trimming took 0 bases from V and 4 from J, leaving 10 bases between them. CDR3 sequence (DNA): TGTGCCAGCAGCCAAGAATCCGGGACCGGGGCCAACGTCCTGACTTTC. Its translation is CASSQESGTGANVLTF.

The V call is TRBV6-5, the J call TRBJ2-7; possibly TRBD1 for D (6 bases). CDR1 is MNHEY and CDR2 is SVGAGI in the germline V gene. V lost 7 bases and J lost 1, with 14 bases in between. The CDR3 covers 14 residues. The CDR3 spells CASTHRDMSYEQYF. The CDR3 nucleotides are TGTGCCAGCACCCACCGGGACATGTCCTACGAGCAGTACTTC.

V and J are TRBV4-1 and TRBJ2-2; 12 nucleotides align to TRBD2. Germline V gene lookup returns CDR1 MGHRA and CDR2 YSYEKL. The CDR3 runs to 18 residues. The trim removed 3 bases at V and 0 bases at J, leaving 5 bases unmatched. DNA of the CDR3: TGCGCCAGCAGCCACGTATCTAGCGGGAGGGCGAACACCGGGGAGCTGTTTTTT. Translating it yields CASSHVSSGRANTGELFF.

This clone was picked up one time. This sequence joins TRBV28 and TRBJ2-2; possibly TRBD2 for D (5 bases). Germline values: CDR1 MDHEN, CDR2 SYDVKM. The CDR3 runs to 13 residues. V was trimmed by 5 bases and J by 5 bases, leaving 9 bases between them. DNA of the CDR3: TGTGCCAGCAGTCCCCGCGGGACCGGGGAGCTGTTTTTT. This encodes CASSPRGTGELFF.

The chain has TRBV19 and TRBJ1-5, with a tentative D call TRBD1 (6 bases). The CDR3 totals 14 residues. The ends were cut back, 3 bases at V and 8 bases at J, with 14 bases in the middle. Per the germline V gene, CDR1 is LNHDA and CDR2 is SQIVND (reference sequence). CDR3 DNA: TGTGCCAGTAGTATTGAGGGGGGGACGGAGCCCCAGCATTTT. Translating it yields CASSIEGGTEPQHF.

This rearrangement joins TRBV28 to TRBJ1-2; TRBD1 might be the D (5 bases). Between the trimmed V and J ends, which lost 5 bases and 3 bases, there was a span of 19 bases. Per the germline V gene, CDR1 is MDHEN and CDR2 is SYDVKM. The CDR3 consists of 16 residues. CDR3 in amino acids: CASSPPSPRGDYGYTF. Here the CDR3 DNA reads TGTGCCAGCAGTCCCCCCTCGCCGCGAGGGGACTATGGCTACACCTTC.

The rearrangement uses TRBV14 and TRBJ1-3; D is ambiguous. Trimming removed 1 base from V and 9 bases from J, with 4 bases in between. The CDR3 runs to 11 residues. CDR1 SGHDN and CDR2 FVKESK come from the germline V gene. CDR3 amino acids: CASSQVRTIYF. CDR3 sequence (DNA): TGTGCCAGCAGCCAAGTTCGCACCATATATTTT.

V usage is TRBV20-1 and J usage is TRBJ2-5; 10 bases map to TRBD2. From germline, CDR1 is DFQATT and CDR2 SNEGSKA (reference sequence). The CDR3 length is 14 residues. The J segment lost 6 bases and the V segment lost 3 bases, leaving 7 bases of the junction unmatched. This CDR3 is CSASLASGSQTQYF. Written as DNA, the CDR3 is TGCAGTGCTAGTCTAGCTAGCGGGAGCCAGACCCAGTACTTC.

This clone was detected only once. The chain employs TRBV29-1 and TRBJ1-6; D remains unclear. Trimming pared 0 bases from V and 3 bases from J, leaving 6 bases between. CDR3 length: 14 amino acids. The germline CDR1 and CDR2 sequences are SQVTM and ANQGSEA. The CDR3 DNA sequence: TGCAGCGTTGAAGAACAGATCTATAATTCACCCCTCCACTTT. This sequence encodes CSVEEQIYNSPLHF. Full variable domain (outside the CDR3, taken from reference TRBV29-1 and TRBJ1-6): SAVISQKPSRDICQRGTSLTIQCQVDSQVTMMFWYRQQPGQSLTLIATANQGSEATYESGFVIDKFPISRPNLTFSTLTVSNMSPEDSSIYLCSVEEQIYNSPLHFGNGTRLTVT.

The V call is TRBV7-5, the J call TRBJ2-3; the D segment call TRBD1 is taken from the table without a DNA check. TRBV7-5 is a recognized pseudogene. The CDR3 has 14 residues. CDR3 coding DNA: TGTGTCAGAAGCTTAGTGGTGGGCCCAGATACGCAGTATTTT. Translation gives CVRSLVVGPDTQYF.

This clone was detected a few times. The genes are TRBV6-5 and TRBJ1-3, with D possibly TRBD1 on 5 matching bases. Germline loops: CDR1 MNHEY, CDR2 SVGAGI. With 0 bases removed from V and 0 bases from J, the gap between germline ends came to 6 bases. This CDR3 is built from 15 residues. As DNA, the CDR3 is TGTGCCAGCAGTTACTCGGGGGACTCTGGAAACACCATATATTTT. Protein sequence: CASSYSGDSGNTIYF.

This sequence joins TRBV5-6 and TRBJ2-5, with 8 bases lining up with TRBD2. There are 14 residues in the CDR3. Germline assignment: CDR1 SGHDT and CDR2 YYEEEE. V shed 1 base and J 4 bases; nucleotides not matched to a gene: 3. In DNA form, the CDR3 reads TGTGCCAGCAGCTTGTCGGGACTAGGAGAGACCCAGTACTTC. Amino acid sequence: CASSLSGLGETQYF.

This chain links TRBV19 with TRBJ1-4; D perhaps matches TRBD1 (5 bases). This CDR3 comprises 14 residues. V was cut by 9 bases and J by 4 bases, with 15 bases left in between. Germline V gene data show CDR1 as LNHDA and CDR2 as SQIVND (reference sequence). The DNA for the CDR3 is TGTGCCAGCAGGGAAGGCAGGGTTAATGAAAAACTGTTTTTT. Translating gives CASREGRVNEKLFF.